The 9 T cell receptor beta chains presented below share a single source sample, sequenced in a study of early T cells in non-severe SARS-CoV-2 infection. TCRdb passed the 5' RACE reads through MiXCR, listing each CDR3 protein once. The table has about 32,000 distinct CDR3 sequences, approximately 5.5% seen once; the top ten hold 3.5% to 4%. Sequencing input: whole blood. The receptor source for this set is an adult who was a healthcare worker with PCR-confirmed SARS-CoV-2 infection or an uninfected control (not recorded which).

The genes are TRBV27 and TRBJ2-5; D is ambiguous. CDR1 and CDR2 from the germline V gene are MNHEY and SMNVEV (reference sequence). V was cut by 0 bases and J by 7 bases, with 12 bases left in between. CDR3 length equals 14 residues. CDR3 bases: TGTGCCAGCAGTTTATCGTGGCTATCAGGGACCCAGTACTTC. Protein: CASSLSWLSGTQYF.

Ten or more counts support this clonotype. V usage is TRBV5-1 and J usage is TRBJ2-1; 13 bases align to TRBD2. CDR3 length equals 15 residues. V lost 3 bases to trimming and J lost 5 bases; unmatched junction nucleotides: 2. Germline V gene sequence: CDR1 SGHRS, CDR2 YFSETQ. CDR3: CASSWGLAGNNEQFF. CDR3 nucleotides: TGCGCCAGCAGCTGGGGACTAGCGGGAAACAATGAGCAGTTCTTC.

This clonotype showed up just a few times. This CDR3 reads CASTERNEQFF. Here the CDR3 DNA reads TGTGCCAGCACCGAGAGGAATGAGCAGTTCTTC. The chain uses TRBV7-2 and TRBJ2-1, with D unresolved. CDR3 length: 11 residues. The V end lost 7 bases, the J end lost 7 bases, and 8 bases lay between the germline ends. Germline assignment: CDR1 SGHTA and CDR2 FQGNSA.

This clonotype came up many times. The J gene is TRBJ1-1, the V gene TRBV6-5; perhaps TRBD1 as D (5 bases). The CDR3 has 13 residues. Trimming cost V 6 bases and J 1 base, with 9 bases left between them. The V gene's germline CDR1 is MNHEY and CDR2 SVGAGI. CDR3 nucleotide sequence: TGTGCCAGCAGAACACAGGAGAACACTGAAGCTTTCTTT. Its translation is CASRTQENTEAFF.

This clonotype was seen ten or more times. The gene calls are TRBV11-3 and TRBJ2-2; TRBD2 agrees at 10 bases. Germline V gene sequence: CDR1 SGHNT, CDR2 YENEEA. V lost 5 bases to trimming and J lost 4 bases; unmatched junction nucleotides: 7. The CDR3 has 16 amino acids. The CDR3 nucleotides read TGTGCCAGCAGCCCTCCGGGACTAGCGAGCACCGGGGAGCTGTTTTTT. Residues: CASSPPGLASTGELFF.

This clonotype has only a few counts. Here the CDR3 reads CASSTRQANTEAFF. The CDR3 region has the DNA TGTGCCAGCAGCACCCGACAGGCGAACACTGAAGCTTTCTTT. The chain carries TRBV5-6 and TRBJ1-1, with D maybe TRBD1 (6 bases). Germline CDR1 is SGHDT and CDR2 is YYEEEE. The CDR3 is 14 amino acids. Trimming stripped 4 bases from V and 1 base from J, with 11 bases between.

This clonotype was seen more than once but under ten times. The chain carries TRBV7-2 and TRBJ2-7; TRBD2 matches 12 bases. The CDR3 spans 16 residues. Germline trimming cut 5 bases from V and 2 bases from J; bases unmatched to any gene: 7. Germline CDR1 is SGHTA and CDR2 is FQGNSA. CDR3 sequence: CASSTWTSGTTYEQYF. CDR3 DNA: TGTGCCAGCAGCACCTGGACTAGCGGGACAACCTACGAGCAGTACTTC. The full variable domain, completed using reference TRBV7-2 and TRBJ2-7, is GAGVSQSPSNKVTEKGKDVELRCDPISGHTALYWYRQSLGQGLEFLIYFQGNSAPDKSGLPSDRFSAERTGGSVSTLTIQRTQQEDSAVYLCASSTWTSGTTYEQYFGPGTRLTVT.

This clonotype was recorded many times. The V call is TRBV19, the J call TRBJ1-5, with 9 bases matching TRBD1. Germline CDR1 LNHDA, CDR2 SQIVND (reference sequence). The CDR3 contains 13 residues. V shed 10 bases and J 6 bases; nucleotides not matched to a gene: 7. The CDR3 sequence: CATSGTGPQPQHF. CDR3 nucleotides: TGTGCCACCTCCGGGACAGGGCCTCAGCCCCAGCATTTT.

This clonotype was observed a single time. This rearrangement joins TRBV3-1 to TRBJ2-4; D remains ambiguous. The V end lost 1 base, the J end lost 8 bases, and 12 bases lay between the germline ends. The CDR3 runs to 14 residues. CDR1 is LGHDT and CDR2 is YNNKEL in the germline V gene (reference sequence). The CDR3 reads CASSQVAPRDIQYF. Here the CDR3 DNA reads TGTGCCAGCAGCCAAGTAGCCCCCCGGGACATTCAGTACTTC.